The present T cell receptor (beta chain) was sequenced within a study of blood T cells in healthy people across ages. Notes on this clonotype: Its antigen is still unknown.

PCR was performed a second time for about 7 to 11 cycles using a sample-barcoded 5' primer and a J-beta primer mix. TCRdb reprocessed the 5' RACE reads with MiXCR, giving one entry per CDR3 protein. Altogether approximately 600,000 distinct CDR3 sequences are present, around three fifths being singletons, with the ten largest covering approximately 37%. The study, taken as a whole, reports: It was the long-lived donors that had more naive CD4+ cells and higher diversity than aged donors.

Donors were systemically healthy Caucasian individuals from Russia aged roughly 6 to 90 years. Isolation yielded PBMCs, at least 7 million per sample, in every case. This TCR was recovered from a man in his 60s in good health. The sample was blood.

CDR3 in DNA: TGTGCCATCAGTGAGCCGGACAGGGCGGCCCAAGAGACCCAGTACTTC. It codes for CAISEPDRAAQETQYF. The chain combines TRBV10-3 with TRBJ2-5, with 8 bases lining up with TRBD1. This CDR3 has 16 residues. V was clipped by 2 bases and J by 1 base; unmatched bases: 6. CDR1 ENHRY and CDR2 SYGVKD come from the germline V gene.